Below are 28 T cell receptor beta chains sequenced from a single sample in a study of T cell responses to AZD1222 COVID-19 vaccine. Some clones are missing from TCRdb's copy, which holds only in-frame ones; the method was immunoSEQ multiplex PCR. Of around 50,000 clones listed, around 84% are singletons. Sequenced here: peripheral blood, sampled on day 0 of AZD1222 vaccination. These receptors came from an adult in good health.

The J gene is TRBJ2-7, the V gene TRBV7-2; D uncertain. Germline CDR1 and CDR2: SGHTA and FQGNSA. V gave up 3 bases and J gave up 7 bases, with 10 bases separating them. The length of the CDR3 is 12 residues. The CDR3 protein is CASSFSAREQYF. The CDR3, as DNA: TGTGCCAGCAGCTTTTCGGCTCGGGAGCAGTACTTC.

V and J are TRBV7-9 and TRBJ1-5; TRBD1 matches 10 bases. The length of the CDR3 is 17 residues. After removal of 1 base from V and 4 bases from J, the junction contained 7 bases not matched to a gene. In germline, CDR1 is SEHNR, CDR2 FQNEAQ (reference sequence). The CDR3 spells CASSLELRTGGNQPQHF. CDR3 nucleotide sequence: TGTGCCAGCAGCTTAGAGCTCCGGACAGGGGGAAATCAGCCCCAGCATTTT.

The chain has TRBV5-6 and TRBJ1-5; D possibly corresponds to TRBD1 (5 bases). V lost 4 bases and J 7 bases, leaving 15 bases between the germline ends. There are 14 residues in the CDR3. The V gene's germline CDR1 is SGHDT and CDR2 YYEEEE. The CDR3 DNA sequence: TGTGCCAGCAGCGAGGAGGGGAGAGGGCAGCCCCAGCATTTT. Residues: CASSEEGRGQPQHF. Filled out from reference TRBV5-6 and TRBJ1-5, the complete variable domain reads DAGVTQSPTHLIKTRGQQVTLRCSPKSGHDTVSWYQQALGQGPQFIFQYYEEEERQRGNFPDRFSGHQFPNYSSELNVNALLLGDSALYLCASSEEGRGQPQHFGDGTRLSIL.

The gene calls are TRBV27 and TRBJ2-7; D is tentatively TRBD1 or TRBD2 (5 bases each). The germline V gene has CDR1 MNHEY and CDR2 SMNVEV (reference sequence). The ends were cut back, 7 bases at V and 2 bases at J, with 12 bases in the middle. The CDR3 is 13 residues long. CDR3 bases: TGTGCCAGCACAGCCCGAGGGGCCTACGAGCAGTACTTC. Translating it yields CASTARGAYEQYF.

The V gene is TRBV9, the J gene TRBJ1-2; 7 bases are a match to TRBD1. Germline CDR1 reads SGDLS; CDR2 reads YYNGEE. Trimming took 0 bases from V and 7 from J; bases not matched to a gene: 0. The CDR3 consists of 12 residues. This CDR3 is CASSVGTGGYTF. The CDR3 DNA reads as TGTGCCAGCAGCGTAGGGACAGGTGGCTACACCTTC.

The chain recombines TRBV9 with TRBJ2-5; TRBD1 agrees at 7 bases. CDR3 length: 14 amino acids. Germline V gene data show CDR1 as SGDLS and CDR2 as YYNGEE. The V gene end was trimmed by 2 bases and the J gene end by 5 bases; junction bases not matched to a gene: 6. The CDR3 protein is CASSVTGVGETQYF. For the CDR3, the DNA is TGTGCCAGCAGCGTTACAGGGGTGGGGGAGACCCAGTACTTC.

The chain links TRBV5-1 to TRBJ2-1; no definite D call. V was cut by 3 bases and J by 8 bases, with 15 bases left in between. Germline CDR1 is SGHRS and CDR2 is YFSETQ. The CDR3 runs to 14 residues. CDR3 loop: CASSSGGRWDEQFF. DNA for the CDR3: TGCGCCAGCAGCTCAGGTGGCAGGTGGGATGAGCAGTTCTTC.

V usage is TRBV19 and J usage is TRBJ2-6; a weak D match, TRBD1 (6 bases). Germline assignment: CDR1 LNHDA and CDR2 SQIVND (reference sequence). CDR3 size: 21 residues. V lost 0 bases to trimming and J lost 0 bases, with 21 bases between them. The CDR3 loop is CASSIEWADRLTGSGANVLTF. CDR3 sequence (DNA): TGTGCCAGTAGTATAGAATGGGCTGACAGGCTGACCGGCTCTGGGGCCAACGTCCTGACTTTC.

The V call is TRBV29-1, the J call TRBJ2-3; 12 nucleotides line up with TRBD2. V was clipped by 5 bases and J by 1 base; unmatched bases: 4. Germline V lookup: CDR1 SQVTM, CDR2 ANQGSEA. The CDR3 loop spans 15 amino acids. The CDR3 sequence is CSVQGTSGRTDTQYF. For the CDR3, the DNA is TGCAGCGTTCAAGGGACTAGCGGGCGCACAGATACGCAGTATTTT.

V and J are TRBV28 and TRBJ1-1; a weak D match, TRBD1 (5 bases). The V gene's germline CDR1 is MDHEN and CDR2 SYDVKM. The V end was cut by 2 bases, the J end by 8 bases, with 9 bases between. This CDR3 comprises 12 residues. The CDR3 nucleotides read TGTGCCAGCAGTTTAGGGACCCTCGAAGCTTTCTTT. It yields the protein CASSLGTLEAFF.

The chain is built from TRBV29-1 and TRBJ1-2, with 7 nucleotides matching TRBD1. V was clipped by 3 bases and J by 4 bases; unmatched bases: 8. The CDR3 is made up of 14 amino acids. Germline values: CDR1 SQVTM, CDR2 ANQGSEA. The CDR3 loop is CSVEYPGQSYGYTF. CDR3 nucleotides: TGCAGCGTTGAGTATCCGGGACAGTCCTATGGCTACACCTTC.

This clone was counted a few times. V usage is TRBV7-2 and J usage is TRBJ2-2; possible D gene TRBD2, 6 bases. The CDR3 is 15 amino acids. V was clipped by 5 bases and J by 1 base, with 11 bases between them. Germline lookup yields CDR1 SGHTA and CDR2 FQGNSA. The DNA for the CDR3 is TGTGCCAGCAGCCCTAGCGTTTTGAACACCGGGGAGCTGTTTTTT. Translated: CASSPSVLNTGELFF.

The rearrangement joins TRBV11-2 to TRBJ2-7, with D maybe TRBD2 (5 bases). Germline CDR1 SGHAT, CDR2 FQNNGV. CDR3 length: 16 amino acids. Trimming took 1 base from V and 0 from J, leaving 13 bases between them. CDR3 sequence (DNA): TGTGCCAGCAGCTTAGGCGGCGGGCTGAGCTCCTACGAGCAGTACTTC. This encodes CASSLGGGLSSYEQYF.

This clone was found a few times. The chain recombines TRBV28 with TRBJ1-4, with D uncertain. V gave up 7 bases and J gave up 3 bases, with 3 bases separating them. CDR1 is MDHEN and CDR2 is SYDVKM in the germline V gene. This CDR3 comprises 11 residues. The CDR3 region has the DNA TGTGCCAGCAATGCTAATGAAAAACTGTTTTTT. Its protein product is CASNANEKLFF.

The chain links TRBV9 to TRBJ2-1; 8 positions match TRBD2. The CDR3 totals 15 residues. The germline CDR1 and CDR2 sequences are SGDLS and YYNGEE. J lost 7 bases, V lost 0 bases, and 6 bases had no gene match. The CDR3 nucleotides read TGTGCCAGCAGCGTAGTCGGGGGGGCTAGAAATGAGCAGTTCTTC. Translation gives CASSVVGGARNEQFF. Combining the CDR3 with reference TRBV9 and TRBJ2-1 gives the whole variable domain DSGVTQTPKHLITATGQRVTLRCSPRSGDLSVYWYQQSLDQGLQFLIQYYNGEERAKGNILERFSAQQFPDLHSELNLSSLELGDSALYFCASSVVGGARNEQFFGPGTRLTVL.

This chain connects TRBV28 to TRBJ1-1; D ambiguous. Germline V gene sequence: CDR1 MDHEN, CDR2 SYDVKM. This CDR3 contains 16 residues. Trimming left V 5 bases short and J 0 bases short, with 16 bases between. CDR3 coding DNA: TGTGCCAGCAGTCCCCCAGACTTGGTAATGAACACTGAAGCTTTCTTT. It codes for CASSPPDLVMNTEAFF.

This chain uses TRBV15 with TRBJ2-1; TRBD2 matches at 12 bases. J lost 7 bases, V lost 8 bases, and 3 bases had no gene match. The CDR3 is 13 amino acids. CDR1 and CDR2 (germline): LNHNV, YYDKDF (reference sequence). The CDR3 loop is CATRTSGTNEQFF. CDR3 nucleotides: TGTGCCACCCGGACTAGCGGGACTAATGAGCAGTTCTTC. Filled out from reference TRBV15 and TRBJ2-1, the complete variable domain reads DAMVIQNPRYQVTQFGKPVTLSCSQTLNHNVMYWYQQKSSQAPKLLFHYYDKDFNNEADTPDNFQSRRPNTSFCFLDIRSPGLGDTAMYLCATRTSGTNEQFFGPGTRLTVL.

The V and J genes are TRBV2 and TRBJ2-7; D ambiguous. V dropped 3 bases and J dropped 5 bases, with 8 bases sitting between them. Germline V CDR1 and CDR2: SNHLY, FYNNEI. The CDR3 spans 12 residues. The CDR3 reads CASSDYRDEQYF. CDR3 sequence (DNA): TGTGCCAGCAGTGACTACCGCGACGAGCAGTACTTC.

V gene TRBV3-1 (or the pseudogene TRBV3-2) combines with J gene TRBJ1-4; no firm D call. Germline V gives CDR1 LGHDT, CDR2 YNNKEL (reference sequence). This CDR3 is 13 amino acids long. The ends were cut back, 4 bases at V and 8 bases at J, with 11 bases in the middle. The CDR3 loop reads CASSPPEGEKLFF. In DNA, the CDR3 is TGTGCCAGCAGCCCACCCGAGGGCGAAAAACTGTTTTTT.

The CDR3 loop reads CASSQPPYEQYF. The CDR3, as DNA: TGTGCCAGCAGCCAACCCCCCTACGAGCAGTACTTC. The J gene is TRBJ2-7, the V gene TRBV3-1 (or the pseudogene TRBV3-2); D uncertain. Germline lookup yields CDR1 LGHDT and CDR2 YNNKEL (reference sequence). Trimming took off 2 bases at V and 2 bases at J, with 4 bases between the two ends. The CDR3 length is 12 residues.

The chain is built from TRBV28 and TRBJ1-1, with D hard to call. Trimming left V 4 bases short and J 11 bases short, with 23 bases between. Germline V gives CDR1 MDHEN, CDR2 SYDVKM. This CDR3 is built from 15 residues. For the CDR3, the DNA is TGTGCCAGCAGTTCTCACTACCTTGGGGTAAAGGTGGCTTTCTTT. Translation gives CASSSHYLGVKVAFF.

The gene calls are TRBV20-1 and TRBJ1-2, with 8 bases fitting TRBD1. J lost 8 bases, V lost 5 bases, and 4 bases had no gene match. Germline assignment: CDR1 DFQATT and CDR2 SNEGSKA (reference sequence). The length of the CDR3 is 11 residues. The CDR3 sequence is CSAGQGGGYTF. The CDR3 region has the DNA TGCAGTGCTGGACAGGGCGGCGGCTACACCTTC.

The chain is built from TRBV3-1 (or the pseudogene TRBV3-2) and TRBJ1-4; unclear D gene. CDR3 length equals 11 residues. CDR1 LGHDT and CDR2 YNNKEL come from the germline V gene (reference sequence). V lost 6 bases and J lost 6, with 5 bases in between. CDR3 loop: CASRRDEKLFF. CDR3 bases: TGTGCCAGCAGGAGGGATGAAAAACTGTTTTTT.

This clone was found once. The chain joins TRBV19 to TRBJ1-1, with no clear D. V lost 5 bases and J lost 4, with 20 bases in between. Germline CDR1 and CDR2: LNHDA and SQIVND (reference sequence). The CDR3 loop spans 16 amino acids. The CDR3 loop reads CASSAISGRRGTEAFF. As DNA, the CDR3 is TGTGCCAGTAGTGCCATTAGCGGGCGACGGGGCACTGAAGCTTTCTTT.

As DNA, the CDR3 is TGTGCCTGGATGGGAGGCCACTATGGCTACACCTTC. As protein: CAWMGGHYGYTF. The chain employs TRBV30 and TRBJ1-2; unclear D gene. The V and J ends lost 4 bases and 3 bases respectively, with 9 bases between them. CDR3 length: 12 residues. Germline CDR1 is GTSNPN and CDR2 is SVGIG (reference sequence).

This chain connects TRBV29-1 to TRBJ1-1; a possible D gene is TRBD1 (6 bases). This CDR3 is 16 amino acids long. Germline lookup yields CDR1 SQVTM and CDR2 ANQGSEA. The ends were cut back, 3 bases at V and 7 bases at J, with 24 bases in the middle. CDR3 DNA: TGCAGCGTTGAGGGTTTTAAGTCGGGGGGCGAGGGTGAAGCTTTCTTT. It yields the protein CSVEGFKSGGEGEAFF. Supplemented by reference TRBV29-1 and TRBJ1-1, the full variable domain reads SAVISQKPSRDICQRGTSLTIQCQVDSQVTMMFWYRQQPGQSLTLIATANQGSEATYESGFVIDKFPISRPNLTFSTLTVSNMSPEDSSIYLCSVEGFKSGGEGEAFFGQGTRLTVV.

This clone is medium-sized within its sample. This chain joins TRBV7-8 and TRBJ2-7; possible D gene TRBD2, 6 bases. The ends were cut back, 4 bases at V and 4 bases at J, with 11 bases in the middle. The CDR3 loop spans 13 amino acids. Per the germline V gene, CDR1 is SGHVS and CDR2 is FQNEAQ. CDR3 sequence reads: CASSSGLGYEQYF. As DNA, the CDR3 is TGTGCCAGCAGCTCGGGACTGGGGTACGAGCAGTACTTC.

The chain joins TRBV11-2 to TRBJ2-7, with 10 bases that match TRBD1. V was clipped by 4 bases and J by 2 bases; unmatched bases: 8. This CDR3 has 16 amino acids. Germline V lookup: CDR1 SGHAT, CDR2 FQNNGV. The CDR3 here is CASSSPPGQGTYEQYF. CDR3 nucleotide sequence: TGTGCCAGCAGCTCGCCTCCGGGACAGGGGACCTACGAGCAGTACTTC.